The 31 T cell receptor beta chains below were found in one sample sequenced in a study of identifying expanded T cells in peripheral blood. The method was immunoSEQ multiplex PCR; TCRdb's version includes in-frame clones alone and lacks a portion of them. The sample consists of more than 85,000 clones, about 87% of them appearing once. Source material: blood. These receptor sequences come from a person aged 18-70 years in good health.

The chain combines TRBV28 with TRBJ2-7, with TRBD1 matching 7 bases. CDR3 length equals 12 residues. The V gene end was trimmed by 6 bases and the J gene end by 4 bases; junction bases not matched to a gene: 3. Germline V gene sequence: CDR1 MDHEN, CDR2 SYDVKM. The CDR3 loop reads CASRKTGYEQYF. The DNA for the CDR3 is TGTGCCAGCAGGAAGACAGGGTACGAGCAGTACTTC.

DNA for the CDR3: TGTGCCAGCAGCCCGGGGACTAGCGGGAGTTTGGACACCGGGGAGCTGTTTTTT. Its translation: CASSPGTSGSLDTGELFF. The genes are TRBV7-3 and TRBJ2-2, with TRBD2 matching over 14 bases. The CDR3 length is 18 residues. Germline CDR1 SGHTA, CDR2 FQGTGA. Trimming cost V 5 bases and J 3 bases; bases outside gene matches: 8.

The chain joins TRBV6-5 to TRBJ2-7, with D perhaps matching TRBD1 or TRBD2 (6 bases each). The CDR3 is 14 amino acids. The V gene lost 2 bases and the J gene lost 0 bases, with 8 bases spanning the gap. CDR1 and CDR2 (germline): MNHEY, SVGAGI. CDR3: CASSYAGHSYEQYF. The CDR3 DNA follows: TGTGCCAGCAGTTACGCGGGACACTCCTACGAGCAGTACTTC.

This chain connects TRBV5-6 to TRBJ1-4, with 10 positions matching TRBD1. Germline V gives CDR1 SGHDT, CDR2 YYEEEE. There are 14 residues in the CDR3. V dropped 4 bases and J dropped 7; count of bases not matched to a gene: 4. CDR3: CASSRQGAGEKLFF. Written as DNA, the CDR3 is TGTGCCAGCAGCCGACAGGGGGCGGGTGAAAAACTGTTTTTT. The full variable domain, with the rest looked up from reference TRBV5-6 and TRBJ1-4, is DAGVTQSPTHLIKTRGQQVTLRCSPKSGHDTVSWYQQALGQGPQFIFQYYEEEERQRGNFPDRFSGHQFPNYSSELNVNALLLGDSALYLCASSRQGAGEKLFFGSGTQLSVL.

The rearrangement joins TRBV5-1 to TRBJ2-7; 7 bases match TRBD2. Per germline, CDR1 SGHRS and CDR2 YFSETQ. Unmatched junction bases numbered 5, after V lost 2 bases and J lost 3 bases. The CDR3 sequence is 14 residues long. The CDR3 protein is CASSLEQRDYEQYF. In nucleotides, the CDR3 is TGCGCCAGCAGCTTAGAACAGCGGGACTACGAGCAGTACTTC. Together with reference TRBV5-1 and TRBJ2-7, the CDR3 gives the full variable domain: KAGVTQTPRYLIKTRGQQVTLSCSPISGHRSVSWYQQTPGQGLQFLFEYFSETQRNKGNFPGRFSGRQFSNSRSEMNVSTLELGDSALYLCASSLEQRDYEQYFGPGTRLTVT.

The chain uses TRBV7-8 and TRBJ1-2, with D possibly matching TRBD1 (5 bases). The CDR3 spans 14 residues. Germline V gene lookup returns CDR1 SGHVS and CDR2 FQNEAQ. Trimming stripped 1 base from V and 12 bases from J, with 18 bases between. In nucleotides, the CDR3 is TGTGCCAGCAGCTTAGTCGAATCGGGGACTTCAAACACCTTC. This codes for CASSLVESGTSNTF.

The gene calls are TRBV6-5 and TRBJ2-7, with D perhaps matching TRBD1 (5 bases). Germline V CDR1 and CDR2: MNHEY, SVGAGI. Trimming took off 7 bases at V and 2 bases at J, with 9 bases between the two ends. This CDR3 has 12 amino acids. The CDR3 reads CASIGATYEQYF. The CDR3, as DNA: TGTGCCAGCATAGGGGCCACCTACGAGCAGTACTTC.

The chain uses TRBV28 and TRBJ1-5; D remains unclear. Germline V lookup: CDR1 MDHEN, CDR2 SYDVKM. The CDR3 loop spans 15 amino acids. Trimming took off 6 bases at V and 2 bases at J, with 14 bases between the two ends. This CDR3 is CASSQTWRGNQPQHF. Here the CDR3 DNA reads TGTGCCAGCAGCCAAACCTGGAGAGGCAATCAGCCCCAGCATTTT.

This clone was counted a single time. The chain carries TRBV5-1 and TRBJ2-5, with D perhaps TRBD1 or TRBD2 (6 bases each). V gave up 3 bases and J gave up 4 bases, with 10 bases separating them. The CDR3 covers 13 residues. In germline, CDR1 is SGHRS, CDR2 YFSETQ. The CDR3 is CASSSGGGETQYF. For the CDR3, the DNA is TGCGCCAGCAGCTCAGGAGGGGGAGAGACCCAGTACTTC.

The table lists this clone with a few counts. The chain uses TRBV6-5 and TRBJ2-7; D call uncertain. The germline V and J ends were trimmed by 6 bases and 7 bases, with 10 bases remaining between them. The CDR3 runs 11 residues. CDR1 and CDR2 from the germline V gene are MNHEY and SVGAGI. The chain's CDR3 is CASSHSLEQYF. CDR3 bases: TGTGCCAGCAGCCATTCCCTGGAGCAGTACTTC.

The V and J genes are TRBV4-3 and TRBJ2-7; TRBD1 is a possible D gene (5 bases). The CDR3 extends over 15 amino acids. Germline V gives CDR1 LGHNA, CDR2 YSLEER. The V end was cut by 0 bases, the J end by 5 bases, with 14 bases between. DNA for the CDR3: TGCGCCAGCAGCCAAGATACAGGAGTCAGAAACGAGCAGTACTTC. Its translation is CASSQDTGVRNEQYF.

The chain recombines TRBV11-1 with TRBJ2-7; D tentatively reads TRBD1 or TRBD2 (5 bases each). The CDR3 runs to 13 residues. Trimming stripped 5 bases from V and 9 bases from J, with 17 bases between. CDR1 is SGHAT and CDR2 is FQDESV in the germline V gene (reference sequence). The CDR3 region is CASSLGDGDSQYF. CDR3 DNA sequence: TGTGCCAGCAGCCTCGGGGACGGAGATTCGCAGTACTTC.

The V gene is TRBV4-1, the J gene TRBJ1-2; D call uncertain. The V gene lost 0 bases and the J gene lost 4 bases, with 6 bases spanning the gap. Germline V gene lookup returns CDR1 MGHRA and CDR2 YSYEKL. This CDR3 comprises 13 residues. The CDR3 sequence is CASSQEGFYGYTF. In nucleotides, the CDR3 is TGCGCCAGCAGCCAAGAGGGCTTCTATGGCTACACCTTC.

The CDR3 spells CASSLEGPSDEQFF. The CDR3 bases are TGTGCCAGCAGCTTGGAAGGACCGTCAGATGAGCAGTTCTTC. The chain couples TRBV5-4 to TRBJ2-1, with unresolved D. The CDR3 consists of 14 residues. Trimming cost V 0 bases and J 8 bases, with 12 bases left between them. The germline V gene has CDR1 SGHNT and CDR2 YYREEE (reference sequence).

The chain couples TRBV9 to TRBJ1-2; D possibly corresponds to TRBD1 (5 bases). The CDR3 is 16 residues long. CDR1 and CDR2 (germline): SGDLS, YYNGEE. Trimming cost V 0 bases and J 8 bases, with 20 bases left between them. As DNA, the CDR3 is TGTGCCAGCAGCGTAGGGGGCAGGTCGATCGGATCGGGCTACACCTTC. Its protein product is CASSVGGRSIGSGYTF.

The CDR3 nucleotides are TGTGCCAGCAGCACCGGACCGAGCTCTGGAAACACCATATATTTT. Its protein is CASSTGPSSGNTIYF. The chain carries TRBV5-5 and TRBJ1-3, with D uncertain. CDR1 is SGHKS and CDR2 is YYEKEE in the germline V gene (reference sequence). V was clipped by 4 bases and J by 0 bases, with 11 bases between them. CDR3 size: 15 residues.

The J gene is TRBJ2-7, the V gene TRBV29-1; 7 positions agree with TRBD2. The germline gives CDR1 SQVTM, CDR2 ANQGSEA. The V gene end was trimmed by 3 bases and the J gene end by 3 bases; junction bases not matched to a gene: 5. The CDR3 has 13 amino acids. The CDR3 DNA sequence: TGCAGCGTTGATGGGCCGGGGGGCTACGAGCAGTACTTC. Translating it yields CSVDGPGGYEQYF.

This rearrangement joins TRBV5-3 to TRBJ1-2; the D is unclear. TRBV5-3 is reported as an ORF; its role is uncertain. V was pared by 10 bases and J by 2 bases, with 15 bases between. The CDR3 is 13 residues long. Written as DNA, the CDR3 is TGTGCCTCTCCCAAGGGAGGAAACTATGGCTACACCTTC. Amino acids: CASPKGGNYGYTF.

The genes are TRBV28 and TRBJ1-1, with TRBD1 matching over 7 bases. With V trimmed by 4 bases and J by 5 bases, 10 bases remained unmatched. This CDR3 has 15 amino acids. Germline values: CDR1 MDHEN, CDR2 SYDVKM. The CDR3 DNA reads as TGTGCCAGCAGTTCCGACCAGGGGGTTCGGACTGAAGCTTTCTTT. Amino acids: CASSSDQGVRTEAFF.

This clone was counted once. The chain combines TRBV29-1 with TRBJ2-7, with D maybe TRBD2 (7 bases). This CDR3 is built from 11 residues. Germline V gives CDR1 SQVTM, CDR2 ANQGSEA. Trimming took off 3 bases at V and 6 bases at J, with 9 bases between the two ends. The CDR3 coding sequence is TGCAGCGTTGATAGGGGGGGCGAGCAGTACTTC. This codes for CSVDRGGEQYF.

This clone has a single count. V gene TRBV7-9 combines with J gene TRBJ1-2; TRBD1 agrees at 7 bases. Germline assignment: CDR1 SEHNR and CDR2 FQNEAQ (reference sequence). V trimming: 2 bases; J trimming: 0 bases; junction bases outside the gene matches: 6. CDR3 length equals 16 residues. The CDR3, as DNA: TGTGCCAGCAGCTTATCCGGGACAGTTACTAACTATGGCTACACCTTC. It specifies CASSLSGTVTNYGYTF.

This clone showed up just once. The chain joins TRBV6-1 to TRBJ1-1; 7 bases are a match to TRBD1. The CDR3 spans 14 residues. The V and J ends lost 6 bases and 4 bases, in that order; junction bases with no gene match: 8. The germline V gene encodes CDR1 MNHNS and CDR2 SASEGT. The CDR3 bases are TGTGCCAGCAGGACGACAGGGTATGTCACTGAAGCTTTCTTT. It encodes CASRTTGYVTEAFF.

This clone has just a few counts. The rearrangement links TRBV6-5 to TRBJ1-5; D call uncertain. The germline gives CDR1 MNHEY, CDR2 SVGAGI. V was pared by 0 bases and J by 0 bases, with 6 bases between. The CDR3 sequence is 15 residues long. The CDR3 loop reads CASSYSVHSNQPQHF. In nucleotides, the CDR3 is TGTGCCAGCAGTTACTCGGTACATAGCAATCAGCCCCAGCATTTT.

The genes are TRBV19 and TRBJ1-2, with 7 bases fitting TRBD1. Germline V gene lookup returns CDR1 LNHDA and CDR2 SQIVND (reference sequence). V lost 6 bases, J lost 7 bases, and 5 bases stayed unmatched. This CDR3 comprises 12 residues. The DNA for the CDR3 is TGTGCCAGTAGAGAACAGGGGCGTGGCTACACCTTC. Translating gives CASREQGRGYTF.

V is TRBV11-2 and J is TRBJ2-2, with TRBD2 as a possible D gene (6 bases). Germline CDR1 SGHAT, CDR2 FQNNGV. The V and J ends lost 2 bases and 4 bases respectively, with 11 bases between them. There are 15 residues in the CDR3. The CDR3 region is CASSLLTSLTGELFF. CDR3 nucleotides: TGTGCCAGCAGCTTATTGACTAGTCTCACCGGGGAGCTGTTTTTT.

This clone was seen only once. In DNA form, the CDR3 reads TGTGCCAGCAGCCGCAGGGGTTCAGATACGCAGTATTTT. Protein: CASSRRGSDTQYF. This sequence joins TRBV7-2 and TRBJ2-3, with D perhaps TRBD1 (6 bases). CDR3 length equals 13 residues. Trimming cost V 5 bases and J 4 bases, with 10 bases left between them. Germline CDR1 reads SGHTA; CDR2 reads FQGNSA. The full variable domain, its missing parts supplied by reference TRBV7-2 and TRBJ2-3, is GAGVSQSPSNKVTEKGKDVELRCDPISGHTALYWYRQSLGQGLEFLIYFQGNSAPDKSGLPSDRFSAERTGGSVSTLTIQRTQQEDSAVYLCASSRRGSDTQYFGPGTRLTVL.

This rearrangement joins TRBV7-7 to TRBJ2-2, with 8 positions matching TRBD1. The germline V gene has CDR1 SSHAT and CDR2 FNYEAQ (reference sequence). The length of the CDR3 is 15 residues. V lost 5 bases, J lost 1 base, and 3 bases stayed unmatched. The CDR3 loop is CASSPGTGNTGELFF. The CDR3 DNA sequence: TGTGCCAGCAGCCCGGGGACAGGGAACACCGGGGAGCTGTTTTTT.

This clone was seen only once. V and J are TRBV28 and TRBJ2-1; 8 bases agree with TRBD2. The CDR3 totals 15 residues. CDR1 and CDR2 (germline): MDHEN, SYDVKM. V lost 2 bases to trimming and J lost 8 bases; unmatched junction nucleotides: 8. CDR3 sequence (DNA): TGTGCCAGCAGTTTAGGTGTAGCGGGAAGGTATGAGCAGTTCTTC. Translated, it gives CASSLGVAGRYEQFF.

In this sample, this clone turned up once. The chain has TRBV28 and TRBJ2-1; the match to TRBD2 covers 9 bases. CDR1 is MDHEN, CDR2 SYDVKM, per germline. The CDR3 runs 18 residues. V was clipped by 6 bases and J by 5 bases; unmatched bases: 17. The CDR3 reads CASRRGWSSGRNDNEQFF. Written as DNA, the CDR3 is TGTGCCAGCAGACGTGGGTGGAGTAGCGGGAGAAATGACAATGAGCAGTTCTTC. The entire variable domain, with the rest obtained from reference TRBV28 and TRBJ2-1, is as follows: DVKVTQSSRYLVKRTGEKVFLECVQDMDHENMFWYRQDPGLGLRLIYFSYDVKMKEKGDIPEGYSVSREKKERFSLILESASTNQTSMYLCASRRGWSSGRNDNEQFFGPGTRLTVL.

V is TRBV18 and J is TRBJ2-2; tentatively, D is TRBD1 or TRBD2 (5 bases each). Germline lookup yields CDR1 KGHSH and CDR2 LQKENI. V gave up 2 bases and J gave up 6 bases, with 10 bases separating them. The CDR3 contains 14 residues. The CDR3 nucleotides read TGTGCCAGCTCACCAGGGGGTTGGTCCGGGGAGCTGTTTTTT. This sequence encodes CASSPGGWSGELFF.

This chain uses TRBV27 with TRBJ2-3; D not resolved. Trimming pared 6 bases from V and 1 base from J, leaving 11 bases between. This CDR3 is 14 amino acids long. Germline V gene data show CDR1 as MNHEY and CDR2 as SMNVEV (reference sequence). CDR3 nucleotide sequence: TGTGCCAGCAGCCCCTCCCCCCGCACAGATACGCAGTATTTT. It specifies CASSPSPRTDTQYF.